This entry lists 7 T cell receptor beta chains sequenced from one sample in a study of cytomegalovirus exposure and HLA in healthy donors. PCR was performed using 60 Vbeta and 13 Jbeta primers. The table came from immunoSEQ multiplex PCR; TCRdb's copy has only in-frame clones and leaves some out. In the table there are about 160,000 clones, roughly 79% of which are singletons. The source material was PBMCs. The receptors derive from a man younger than 45 in good health and CMV-seronegative.

V gene TRBV7-9 combines with J gene TRBJ2-1, with 7 positions matching TRBD1. CDR3 length equals 13 residues. The trim removed 6 bases at V and 4 bases at J, leaving 3 bases unmatched. The germline CDR1 and CDR2 sequences are SEHNR and FQNEAQ (reference sequence). The CDR3 protein is CASRRDSYNEQFF. The CDR3, as DNA: TGTGCCAGCAGACGGGACAGTTACAATGAGCAGTTCTTC.

J is TRBJ2-7 and V is TRBV5-4, with D possibly matching TRBD2 (5 bases). The CDR3 is 17 residues long. Trimming pared 4 bases from V and 0 bases from J, leaving 20 bases between. The germline gives CDR1 SGHNT, CDR2 YYREEE (reference sequence). CDR3 sequence (DNA): TGTGCCAGCAGCGAGTGGGGTCGGGGTATGAGCTCCTACGAGCAGTACTTC. This translates into CASSEWGRGMSSYEQYF.

This chain joins TRBV6-6 and TRBJ2-1, with 13 bases matching TRBD2. Losses at the gene ends were 6 bases for V and 6 bases for J; bases not matched to a gene: 8. The CDR3 is made up of 16 amino acids. The germline V gene encodes CDR1 MNHNY and CDR2 SVGAGI (reference sequence). CDR3 amino acids: CASSHLTSGGANEQFF. CDR3 coding DNA: TGTGCCAGCAGCCACCTTACTAGCGGGGGGGCCAATGAGCAGTTCTTC.

The CDR3 spells CASSGRTGVGNSPLHF. The CDR3 DNA reads TGTGCCAGCAGCGGCCGGACAGGGGTTGGTAATTCACCCCTCCACTTT. The chain employs TRBV7-2 and TRBJ1-6; TRBD1 aligns across 9 bases. Germline V lookup: CDR1 SGHTA, CDR2 FQGNSA. J was trimmed by 6 bases and V by 5 bases; bases with no gene match: 8. CDR3 length: 16 residues.

The chain joins TRBV5-6 to TRBJ1-2, with 7 bases identical to TRBD1. V lost 0 bases and J lost 6; bases outside the gene matches: 14. The CDR3 runs to 17 residues. CDR1 is SGHDT, CDR2 YYEEEE, per germline. The CDR3 loop reads CASSLASWTGQDHGYTF. CDR3 sequence (DNA): TGTGCCAGCAGCTTGGCCAGTTGGACAGGTCAAGATCATGGCTACACCTTC.

The J gene is TRBJ1-1, the V gene TRBV7-2; a weak D match, TRBD1 (6 bases). V was trimmed by 1 base and J by 10 bases, leaving 13 bases between them. This CDR3 has 13 amino acids. The germline gives CDR1 SGHTA, CDR2 FQGNSA. CDR3 DNA sequence: TGTGCCAGCAGCTTAGATATGGGCAGGGGAGCTTTCTTT. Its translation: CASSLDMGRGAFF.

A remark on this clone: The junction shows a germline mismatch at one end, possibly a read error. The rearrangement links TRBV10-3 to TRBJ2-2; D unresolved. Germline CDR1 ENHRY, CDR2 SYGVKD. The CDR3 is made up of 13 amino acids. The CDR3 region is CATSRGNTGELFF. DNA for the CDR3: TGTGCCACCAGTAGAGGGAACACCGGGGAGCTGTTTTTT.